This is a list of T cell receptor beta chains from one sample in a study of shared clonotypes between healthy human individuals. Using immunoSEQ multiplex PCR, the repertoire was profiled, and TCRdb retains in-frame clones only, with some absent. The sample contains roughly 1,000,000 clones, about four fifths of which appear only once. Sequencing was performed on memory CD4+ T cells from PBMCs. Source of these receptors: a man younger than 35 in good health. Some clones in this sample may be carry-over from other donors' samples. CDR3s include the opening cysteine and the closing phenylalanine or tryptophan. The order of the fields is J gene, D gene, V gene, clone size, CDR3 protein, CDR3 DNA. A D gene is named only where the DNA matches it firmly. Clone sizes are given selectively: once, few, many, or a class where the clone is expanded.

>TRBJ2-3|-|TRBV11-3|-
CASSLEVGSDTQYF
TGTGCCAGCAGCCTAGAGGTGGGTTCGGATACGCAGTATTTT
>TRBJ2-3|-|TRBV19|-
CASSNSGTDTQYF
TGTGCCAGTAGTAACTCTGGCACAGATACGCAGTATTTT
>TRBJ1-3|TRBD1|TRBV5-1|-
CASSSQPAGTGGENTIYF
TGCGCCAGCAGCTCCCAGCCCGCCGGGACAGGGGGAGAAAACACCATATATTTT
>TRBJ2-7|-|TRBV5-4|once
CASSRTGARPYEQYF
TGTGCCAGCAGCAGAACCGGGGCCCGTCCCTACGAGCAGTACTTC
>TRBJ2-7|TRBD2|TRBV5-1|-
CASSLGLVAGEDEQYF
TGCGCCAGCAGCTTGGGGTTGGTTGCGGGAGAGGACGAGCAGTACTTC
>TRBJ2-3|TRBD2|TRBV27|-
CASSLPPLAGGTDTQYF
TGTGCCAGCAGCCTGCCCCCACTAGCGGGAGGAACAGATACGCAGTATTTT
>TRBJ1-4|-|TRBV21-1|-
CASRLMGARNEKLFF
TGTGCCAGCAGATTGATGGGGGCTAGAAATGAAAAACTGTTTTTT
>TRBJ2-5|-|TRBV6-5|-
CASSYGRVLGETQYF
TGTGCCAGCAGTTACGGCAGGGTACTGGGGGAGACCCAGTACTTC
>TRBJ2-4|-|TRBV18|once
CASSLKEDIQYF
TGTGCCAGCTCCCTAAAGGAGGACATTCAGTACTTC
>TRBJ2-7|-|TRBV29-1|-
CSVEGSFYEQYF
TGCAGCGTTGAGGGCAGCTTCTACGAGCAGTACTTC
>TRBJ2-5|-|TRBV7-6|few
CASSPILGSQTQYF
TGTGCCAGCAGCCCCATCCTGGGAAGTCAGACCCAGTACTTC
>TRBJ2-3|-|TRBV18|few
CASSHSAGDTQYF
TGTGCCAGCTCACACTCGGCCGGAGATACGCAGTATTTT
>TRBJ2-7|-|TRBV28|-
CASQGRYEQYF
TGTGCCAGCCAGGGGAGGTACGAGCAGTACTTC
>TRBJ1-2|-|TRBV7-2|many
CASSLSRQPDGYTF
TGTGCCAGCAGCTTATCTCGTCAGCCCGATGGCTACACCTTC
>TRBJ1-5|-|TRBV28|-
CASSLGLQGRMPQHF
TGTGCCAGCAGTTTGGGGTTACAGGGACGAATGCCCCAGCATTTT
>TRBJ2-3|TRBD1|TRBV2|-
CASSVGDRGWTDTQYF
TGTGCCAGCAGTGTTGGGGACAGGGGGTGGACAGATACGCAGTATTTT
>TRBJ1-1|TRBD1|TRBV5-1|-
CASSLQGAGTEAFF
TGCGCCAGCAGCTTGCAGGGGGCTGGGACTGAAGCTTTCTTT
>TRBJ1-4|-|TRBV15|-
CATSRGGGQLNEKLFF
TGTGCCACCAGCAGAGGAGGCGGACAGCTTAATGAAAAACTGTTTTTT
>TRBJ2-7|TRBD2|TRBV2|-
CASTRTSGRSSYEQYF
TGTGCCAGCACTAGGACTAGCGGGAGGTCCTCCTACGAGCAGTACTTC
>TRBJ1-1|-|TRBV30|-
CAWSGMGVTEAFF
TGTGCCTGGAGTGGTATGGGAGTTACTGAAGCTTTCTTT
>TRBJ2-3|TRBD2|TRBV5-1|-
CASSLALAEITDTQYF
TGCGCCAGCAGCTTGGCACTAGCGGAGATCACAGATACGCAGTATTTT
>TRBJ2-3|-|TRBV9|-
CASSVRSSTDTQYF
TGTGCCAGCAGCGTACGGTCCAGCACAGATACGCAGTATTTT
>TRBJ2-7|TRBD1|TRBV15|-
CATSRLTGGIYEQYF
TGTGCCACCAGCAGACTGACAGGGGGCATCTACGAGCAGTACTTC
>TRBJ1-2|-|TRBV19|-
CASSIMAGHGYTF
TGTGCCAGTAGTATCATGGCAGGCCATGGCTACACCTTC
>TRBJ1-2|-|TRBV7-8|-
CASSPGSPYGYTF
TGTGCCAGCAGCCCCGGGAGCCCCTATGGCTACACCTTC
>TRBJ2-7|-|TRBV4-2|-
CASSQEKVLGEQYF
TGTGCCAGCAGCCAAGAAAAGGTCTTGGGCGAGCAGTACTTC